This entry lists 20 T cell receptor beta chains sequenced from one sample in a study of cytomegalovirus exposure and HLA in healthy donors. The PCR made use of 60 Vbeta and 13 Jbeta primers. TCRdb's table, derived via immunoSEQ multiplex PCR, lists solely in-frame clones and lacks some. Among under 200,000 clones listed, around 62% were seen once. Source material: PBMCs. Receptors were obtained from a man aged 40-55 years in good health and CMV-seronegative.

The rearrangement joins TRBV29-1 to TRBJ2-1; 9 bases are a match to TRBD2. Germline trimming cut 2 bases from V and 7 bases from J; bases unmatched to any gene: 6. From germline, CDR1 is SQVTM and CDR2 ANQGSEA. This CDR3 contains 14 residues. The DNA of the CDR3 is TGCAGCGTTGAAAGAGCGGGGGGAGGGAATGAGCAGTTCTTC. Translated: CSVERAGGGNEQFF.

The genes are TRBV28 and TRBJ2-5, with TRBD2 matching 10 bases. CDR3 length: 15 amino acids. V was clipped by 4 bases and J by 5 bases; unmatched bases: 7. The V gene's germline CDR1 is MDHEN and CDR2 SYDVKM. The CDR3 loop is CASSSVAGGMETQYF. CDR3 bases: TGTGCCAGCAGTTCCGTAGCGGGGGGTATGGAGACCCAGTACTTC.

CDR3 DNA sequence: TGTGCCAGCAGTCCAACTAGCGGGACCGCAGATACGCAGTATTTT. Amino acids: CASSPTSGTADTQYF. The chain couples TRBV6-4 to TRBJ2-3, with 10 nucleotides matching TRBD2. Germline V CDR1 and CDR2: MRHNA, SNTAGT. J was trimmed by 4 bases and V by 5 bases; bases with no gene match: 6. The CDR3 consists of 15 residues.

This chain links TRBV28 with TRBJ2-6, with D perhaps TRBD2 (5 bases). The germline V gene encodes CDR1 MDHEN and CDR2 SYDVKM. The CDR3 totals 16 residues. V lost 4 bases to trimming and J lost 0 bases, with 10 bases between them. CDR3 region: CASSSRGRSGANVLTF. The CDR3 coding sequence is TGTGCCAGCAGTTCCAGAGGGCGCTCTGGGGCCAACGTCCTGACTTTC.

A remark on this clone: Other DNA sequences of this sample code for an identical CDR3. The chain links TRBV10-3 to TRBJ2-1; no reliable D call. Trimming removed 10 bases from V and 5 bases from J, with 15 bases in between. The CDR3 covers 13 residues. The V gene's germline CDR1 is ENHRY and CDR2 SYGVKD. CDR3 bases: TGTGCCACCCGACTGGCGGCCAACAATGAGCAGTTCTTC. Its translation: CATRLAANNEQFF.

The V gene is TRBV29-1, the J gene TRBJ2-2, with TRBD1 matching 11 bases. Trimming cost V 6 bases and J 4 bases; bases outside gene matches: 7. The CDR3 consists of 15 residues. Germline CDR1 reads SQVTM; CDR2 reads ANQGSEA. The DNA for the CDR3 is TGCAGCGTAGGGTCGGACAGGGGGCTCACCGGGGAGCTGTTTTTT. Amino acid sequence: CSVGSDRGLTGELFF.

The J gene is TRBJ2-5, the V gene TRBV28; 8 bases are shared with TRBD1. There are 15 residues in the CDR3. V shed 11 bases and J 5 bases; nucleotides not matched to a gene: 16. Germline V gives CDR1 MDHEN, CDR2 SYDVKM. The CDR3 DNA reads TGTGCCTCTCAACCCGCGGTCAGGGGGCTGGAGACCCAGTACTTC. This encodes CASQPAVRGLETQYF.

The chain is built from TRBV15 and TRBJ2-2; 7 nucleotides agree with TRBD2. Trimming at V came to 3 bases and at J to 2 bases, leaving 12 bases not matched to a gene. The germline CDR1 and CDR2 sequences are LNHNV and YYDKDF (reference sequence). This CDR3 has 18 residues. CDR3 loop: CATSRARGGSPNTGELFF. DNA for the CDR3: TGTGCCACCAGCAGGGCTAGGGGCGGGAGCCCTAACACCGGGGAGCTGTTTTTT.

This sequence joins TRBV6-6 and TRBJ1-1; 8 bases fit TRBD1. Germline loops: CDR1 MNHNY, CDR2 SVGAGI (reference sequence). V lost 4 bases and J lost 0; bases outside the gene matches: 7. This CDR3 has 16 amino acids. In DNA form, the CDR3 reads TGTGCCAGCAGTTGGGGAGGGACAGGCATGAACACTGAAGCTTTCTTT. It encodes CASSWGGTGMNTEAFF.

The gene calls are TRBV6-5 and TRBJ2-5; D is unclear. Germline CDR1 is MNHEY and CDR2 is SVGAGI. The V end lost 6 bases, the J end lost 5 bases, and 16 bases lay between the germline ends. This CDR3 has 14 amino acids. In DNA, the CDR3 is TGTGCCAGCAGCCCGAGTTTGGCGGCCGAGACCCAGTACTTC. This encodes CASSPSLAAETQYF.

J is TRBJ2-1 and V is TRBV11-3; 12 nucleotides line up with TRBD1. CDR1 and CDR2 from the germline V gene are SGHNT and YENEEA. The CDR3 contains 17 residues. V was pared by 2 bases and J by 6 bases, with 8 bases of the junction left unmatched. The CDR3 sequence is CASSLNFPGQGANEQFF. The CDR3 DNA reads TGTGCCAGCAGCTTAAACTTCCCGGGACAGGGGGCCAATGAGCAGTTCTTC.

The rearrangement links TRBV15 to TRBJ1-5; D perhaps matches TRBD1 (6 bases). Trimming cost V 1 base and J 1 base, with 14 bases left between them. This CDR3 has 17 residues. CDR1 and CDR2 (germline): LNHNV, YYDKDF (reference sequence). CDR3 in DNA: TGTGCCACCAGCAGAGGAACCGGGACACCGAGCAATCAGCCCCAGCATTTT. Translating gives CATSRGTGTPSNQPQHF.

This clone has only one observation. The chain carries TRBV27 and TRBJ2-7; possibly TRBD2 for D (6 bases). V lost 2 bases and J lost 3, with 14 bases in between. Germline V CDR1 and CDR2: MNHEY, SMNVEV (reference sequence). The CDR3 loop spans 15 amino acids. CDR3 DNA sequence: TGTGCCAGCAGTTTAGATCGGAGGGCGTACTACGAGCAGTACTTC. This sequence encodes CASSLDRRAYYEQYF.

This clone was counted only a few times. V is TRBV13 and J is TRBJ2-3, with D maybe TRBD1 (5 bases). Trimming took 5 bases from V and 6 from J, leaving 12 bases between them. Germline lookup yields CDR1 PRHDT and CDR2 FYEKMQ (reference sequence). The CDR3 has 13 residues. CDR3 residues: CASSLRGADTQYF. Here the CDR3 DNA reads TGTGCCAGCAGCCTTAGGGGCGCGGATACGCAGTATTTT. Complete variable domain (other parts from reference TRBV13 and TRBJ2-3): AAGVIQSPRHLIKEKRETATLKCYPIPRHDTVYWYQQGPGQDPQFLISFYEKMQSDKGSIPDRFSAQQFSDYHSELNMSSLELGDSALYFCASSLRGADTQYFGPGTRLTVL.

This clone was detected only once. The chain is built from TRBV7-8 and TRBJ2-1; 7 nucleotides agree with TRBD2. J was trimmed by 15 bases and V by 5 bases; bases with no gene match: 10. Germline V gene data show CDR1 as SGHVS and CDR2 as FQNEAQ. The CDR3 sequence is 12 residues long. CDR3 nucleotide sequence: TGTGCCAGCAGCAACGAGCGGGGCGCACTGTTCTTC. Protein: CASSNERGALFF. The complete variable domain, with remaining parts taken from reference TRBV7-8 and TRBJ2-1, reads GAGVSQSPRYKVAKRGQDVALRCDPISGHVSLFWYQQALGQGPEFLTYFQNEAQLDKSGLPSDRFFAERPEGSVSTLKIQRTQQEDSAVYLCASSNERGALFFGPGTRLTVL.

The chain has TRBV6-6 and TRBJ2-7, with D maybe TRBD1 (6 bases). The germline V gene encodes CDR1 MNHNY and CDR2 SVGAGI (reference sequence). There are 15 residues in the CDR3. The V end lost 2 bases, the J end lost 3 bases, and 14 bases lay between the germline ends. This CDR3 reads CASSYVVGAGYEQYF. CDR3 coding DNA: TGTGCCAGCAGTTACGTAGTGGGGGCGGGCTACGAGCAGTACTTC.

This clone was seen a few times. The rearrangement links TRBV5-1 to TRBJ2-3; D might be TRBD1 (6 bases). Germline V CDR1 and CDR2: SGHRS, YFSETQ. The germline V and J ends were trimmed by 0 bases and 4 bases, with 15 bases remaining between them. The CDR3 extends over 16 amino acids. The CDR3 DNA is TGCGCCAGCAGCTTGGCGGTGGACAGAATGGCAGATACGCAGTATTTT. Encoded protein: CASSLAVDRMADTQYF.

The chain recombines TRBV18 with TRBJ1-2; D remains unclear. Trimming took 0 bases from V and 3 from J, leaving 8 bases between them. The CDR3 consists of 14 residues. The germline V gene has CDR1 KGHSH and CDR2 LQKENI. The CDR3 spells CASSPPRVDYGYTF. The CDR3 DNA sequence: TGTGCCAGCTCACCACCCCGGGTTGACTATGGCTACACCTTC. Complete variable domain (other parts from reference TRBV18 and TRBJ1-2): NAGVMQNPRHLVRRRGQEARLRCSPMKGHSHVYWYRQLPEEGLKFMVYLQKENIIDESGMPKERFSAEFPKEGPSILRIQQVVRGDSAAYFCASSPPRVDYGYTFGSGTRLTVV.

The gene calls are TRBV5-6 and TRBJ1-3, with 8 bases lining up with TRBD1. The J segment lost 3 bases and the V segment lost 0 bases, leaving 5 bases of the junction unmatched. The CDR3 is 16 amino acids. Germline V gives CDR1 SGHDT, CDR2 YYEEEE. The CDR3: CASSLGTGLFGNTIYF. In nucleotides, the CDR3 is TGTGCCAGCAGCTTGGGGACAGGGTTATTTGGAAACACCATATATTTT.

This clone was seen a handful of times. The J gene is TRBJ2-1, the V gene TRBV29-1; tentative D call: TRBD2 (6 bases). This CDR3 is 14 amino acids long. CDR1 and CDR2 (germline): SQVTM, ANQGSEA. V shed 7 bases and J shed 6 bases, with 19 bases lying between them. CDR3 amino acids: CSAAQAGRINEQFF. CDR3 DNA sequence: TGCAGCGCAGCTCAGGCGGGGAGAATCAATGAGCAGTTCTTC.